The 2 T cell receptor beta chains reported below all come from one sample, sequenced in a study of beta chain features in type 1 diabetes. Study conclusions and caveats: Moderate yet significant TCRB CDR3 shortening was seen in Type 1 diabetes patients in all four CD4+ subsets.

Expressed TCRB transcripts got sequenced, as all isolated RNA was reverse transcribed. TCRdb's table, derived via immunoSEQ multiplex PCR, lists solely in-frame clones and lacks some. The table has roughly 50,000 clones, roughly 39% seen once. Their specific antigens are unknown. Material: Tregs from blood. These receptors were collected from a man younger than 45 with type 1 diabetes.

V usage is TRBV27 and J usage is TRBJ1-1; no clear D. The length of the CDR3 is 15 residues. The ends were cut back, 7 bases at V and 1 base at J, with 16 bases in the middle. Germline loops: CDR1 MNHEY, CDR2 SMNVEV (reference sequence). The DNA of the CDR3 is TGTGCCAGCACGAGCGGCGGCGTAGGGAACACTGAAGCTTTCTTT. Protein sequence: CASTSGGVGNTEAFF.

The J gene is TRBJ1-1, the V gene TRBV28; 9 nucleotides line up with TRBD1. With 4 bases clipped from V and 6 bases from J, the junction kept 9 bases outside the gene matches. CDR3 length: 15 residues. Per germline, CDR1 MDHEN and CDR2 SYDVKM. This chain's CDR3 is CASSWNPGQGAEAFF. The CDR3 coding sequence is TGTGCCAGCAGTTGGAACCCGGGACAGGGCGCTGAAGCTTTCTTT.